Included here is one TCR beta chain sequence, with context. The germline CDR1 and CDR2 sequences are SGDLS and YYNGEE. The CDR3 is 16 residues long. The V gene end was trimmed by 0 bases and the J gene end by 4 bases; junction bases not matched to a gene: 7. This sample stems from a study of T-cell memory formation after mild COVID-19. Study details: Largely donor-specific sequence clusters came from a couple of donors.

MiXCR, run by TCRdb on the 5' RACE reads, gives a single entry per CDR3 protein. The repertoire consists of fewer than 400,000 distinct CDR3 sequences, with roughly 13% occurring once and the leading ten covering over 20%. J is TRBJ2-3 and V is TRBV9, with 8 positions matching TRBD2. What was sequenced was PBMCs or a T cell subset sorted from them (not recorded which). The clonotype was recovered from a man in his late teens or twenties who had mild COVID-19 (a few samples of this study predate the infection). Cell type and time point are not known. CDR3 coding DNA: TGTGCCAGCAGCGTAGCAAGCGGGGGAACATCAGATACGCAGTATTTT. It translates to CASSVASGGTSDTQYF.